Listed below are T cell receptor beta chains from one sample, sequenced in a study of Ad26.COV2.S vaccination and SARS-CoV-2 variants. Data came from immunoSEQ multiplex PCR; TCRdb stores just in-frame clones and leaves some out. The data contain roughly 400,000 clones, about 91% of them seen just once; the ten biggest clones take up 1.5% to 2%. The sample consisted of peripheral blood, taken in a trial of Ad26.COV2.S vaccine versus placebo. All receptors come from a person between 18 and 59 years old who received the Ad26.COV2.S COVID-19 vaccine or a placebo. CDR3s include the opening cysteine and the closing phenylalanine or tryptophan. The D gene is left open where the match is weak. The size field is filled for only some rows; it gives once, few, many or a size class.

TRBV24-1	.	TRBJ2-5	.	CATSDSGTEEETQYF	TGTGCCACCAGTGATTCCGGGACGGAGGAAGAGACCCAGTACTTC
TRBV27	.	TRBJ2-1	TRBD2	CASSFSPRLTSGNNEQFF	TGTGCCAGCAGTTTCTCTCCCCGTTTGACTAGCGGTAACAATGAGCAGTTCTTC
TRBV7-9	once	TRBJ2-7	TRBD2	CASSFNLAGESLEQYF	TGTGCCAGCAGCTTCAACTTAGCGGGAGAGAGTCTCGAGCAGTACTTC
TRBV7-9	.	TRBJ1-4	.	CASSLNEKLFF	TGTGCCAGCAGCTTGAATGAAAAACTGTTTTTT
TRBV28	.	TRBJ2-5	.	CASSLGRTLETQYF	TGTGCCAGCAGTTTGGGACGGACTTTGGAGACCCAGTACTTC
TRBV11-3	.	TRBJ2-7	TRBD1	CASSFGTGVGEQYF	TGTGCCAGCAGCTTCGGGACAGGGGTAGGCGAGCAGTACTTC
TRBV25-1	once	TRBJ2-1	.	CASSVELGGEAYNEQFF	TGTGCCAGCAGTGTAGAGCTAGGGGGAGAGGCCTACAATGAGCAGTTCTTC
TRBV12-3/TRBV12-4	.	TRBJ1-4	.	CASSLGTREKLFF	TGTGCCAGCAGTTTAGGGACGCGGGAAAAACTGTTTTTT
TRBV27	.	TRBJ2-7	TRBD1	CASSLAGTGGFEQYF	TGTGCCAGCAGTTTAGCAGGGACAGGGGGCTTCGAGCAGTACTTC
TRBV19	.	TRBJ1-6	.	CASGRLNSPLHF	TGTGCTAGCGGGAGACTCAATTCACCCCTCCACTTT
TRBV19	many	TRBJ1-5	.	CASSPLVGQGANQPQHF	TGTGCCAGTAGTCCTCTGGTGGGGCAGGGAGCCAATCAGCCCCAGCATTTT
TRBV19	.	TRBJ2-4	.	CASSTQGAKNIQYF	TGTGCCAGTAGTACTCAGGGAGCCAAAAACATTCAGTACTTC
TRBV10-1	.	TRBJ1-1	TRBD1	CASTATQDRGTEAFF	TGCGCCAGTACCGCCACACAGGACAGGGGCACTGAAGCTTTCTTT
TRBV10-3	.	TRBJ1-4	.	CAISESWGAGEKLFF	TGTGCCATCAGTGAGTCATGGGGCGCGGGTGAAAAACTGTTTTTT
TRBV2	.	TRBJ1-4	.	CASSVQGPNEKLFF	TGTGCCAGCAGTGTTCAGGGGCCGAATGAAAAACTGTTTTTT
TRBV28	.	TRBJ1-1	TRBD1	CASSLSGVGTAEAFF	TGTGCCAGCAGTTTATCGGGGGTTGGGACAGCTGAAGCTTTCTTT
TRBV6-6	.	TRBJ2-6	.	CAIRGAGANVLTF	TGTGCCATCCGGGGGGCCGGGGCCAACGTCCTGACTTTC
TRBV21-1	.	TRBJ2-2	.	CASSLEGDLNTGELFF	TGTGCCAGCAGCTTAGAAGGGGACCTGAACACCGGGGAGCTGTTTTTT
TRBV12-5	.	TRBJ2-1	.	CASGVGGHLWGQFF	TGTGCTAGTGGTGTCGGCGGCCATTTGTGGGGGCAGTTCTTC
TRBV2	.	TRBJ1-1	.	CASMDRGGTEAFF	TGTGCCAGCATGGACCGGGGTGGGACTGAAGCTTTCTTT
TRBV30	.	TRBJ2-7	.	CAWSTGRHEQYF	TGTGCCTGGAGTACAGGGCGGCACGAGCAGTACTTC
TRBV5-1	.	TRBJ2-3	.	CASSPRTSVPTDTQYF	TGCGCCAGCAGCCCTCGGACTTCAGTCCCCACAGATACGCAGTATTTT
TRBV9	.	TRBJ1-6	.	CASSVGDSPLHF	TGTGCCAGCAGCGTTGGGGATTCACCCCTCCACTTT
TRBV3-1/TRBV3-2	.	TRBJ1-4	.	CASSDIREILFF	TGTGCCAGCAGCGATATAAGGGAGATACTGTTTTTT
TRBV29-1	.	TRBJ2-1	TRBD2	CSVGVLASGGEQFF	TGCAGCGTGGGGGTACTAGCTAGCGGCGGTGAGCAGTTCTTC
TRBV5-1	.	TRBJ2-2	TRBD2	CASSSAGGTNTGELFF	TGCGCCAGCAGCTCCGCCGGGGGGACCAACACCGGGGAGCTGTTTTTT
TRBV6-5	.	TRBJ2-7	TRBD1	CASNKGQGLYEQYF	TGTGCCAGCAATAAGGGACAGGGGCTCTACGAGCAGTACTTC
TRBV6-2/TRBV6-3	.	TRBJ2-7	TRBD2	CASTPLAGEYEQYF	TGTGCCAGCACCCCACTAGCGGGAGAGTACGAGCAGTACTTC
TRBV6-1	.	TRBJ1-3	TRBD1	CASSVGGGAGGNTIYF	TGTGCCAGCAGTGTAGGAGGGGGCGCAGGTGGAAACACCATATATTTT
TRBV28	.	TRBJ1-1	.	CASTQIGGGSTEAFF	TGTGCCAGCACCCAGATAGGAGGCGGGAGCACTGAAGCTTTCTTT
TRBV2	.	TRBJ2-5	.	CASSGTSPASETQYF	TGTGCCAGCAGCGGGACGAGCCCCGCGTCGGAGACCCAGTACTTC
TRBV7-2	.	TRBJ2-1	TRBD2	CASRPNSGAGEQFF	TGTGCCAGCAGGCCTAATAGCGGGGCTGGAGAGCAGTTCTTC
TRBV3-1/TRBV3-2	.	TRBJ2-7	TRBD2	CASSLGGERQALQYF	TGTGCCAGCAGCCTCGGGGGGGAGCGCCAAGCCTTGCAGTACTTC
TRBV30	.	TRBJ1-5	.	CATSKGEVNQPQHF	TGTGCCACTTCGAAGGGGGAAGTCAATCAGCCCCAGCATTTT
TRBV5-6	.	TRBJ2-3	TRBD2	CASSHPSGRADTQYF	TGTGCCAGCAGCCACCCTAGCGGGAGGGCAGATACGCAGTATTTT
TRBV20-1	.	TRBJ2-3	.	CSASGPDTQYF	TGCAGTGCTTCAGGGCCAGATACGCAGTATTTT
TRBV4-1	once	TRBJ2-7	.	CASSQDNREAYEQYF	TGCGCCAGCAGCCAAGATAACAGGGAGGCCTACGAGCAGTACTTC
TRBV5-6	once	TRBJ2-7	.	CASSGIYEQYF	TGTGCCAGCAGCGGCATTTACGAGCAGTACTTC
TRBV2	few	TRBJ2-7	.	CASSGLNEQYF	TGTGCCAGCAGCGGACTTAACGAGCAGTACTTC
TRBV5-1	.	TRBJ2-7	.	CASSLPTASYEQYF	TGCGCCAGCAGCTTACCGACAGCCTCCTACGAGCAGTACTTC
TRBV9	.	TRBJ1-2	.	CASSVQDSSYGYTF	TGTGCCAGCAGCGTTCAAGACAGTTCCTATGGCTACACCTTC
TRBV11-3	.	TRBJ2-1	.	CASSSIGAETQFF	TGTGCCAGCAGTTCAATTGGGGCCGAGACGCAGTTCTTC
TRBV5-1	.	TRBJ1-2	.	CASSLDAGSYGYTF	TGCGCCAGCAGCTTGGATGCAGGTTCTTATGGCTACACCTTC
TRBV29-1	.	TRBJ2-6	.	CSVRGHADSGANVLTF	TGCAGCGTTAGAGGACACGCCGACTCCGGGGCCAACGTCCTGACTTTC
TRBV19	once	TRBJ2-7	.	CASSIGVGRSYEQYF	TGTGCCAGTAGTATTGGGGTAGGCAGATCCTACGAGCAGTACTTC
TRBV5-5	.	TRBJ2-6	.	CASTLVSSGANVLTF	TGTGCCAGCACCCTAGTGAGTTCTGGGGCCAACGTCCTGACTTTC
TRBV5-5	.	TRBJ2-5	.	CASSLSAQETQYF	TGTGCCAGCAGCTTGTCCGCCCAAGAGACCCAGTACTTC
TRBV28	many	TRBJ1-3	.	CASRDRTGLGGNTIYF	TGTGCCAGCAGAGACCGAACAGGGTTGGGTGGAAACACCATATATTTT
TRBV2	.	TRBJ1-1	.	CASSQSRGITEAFF	TGTGCCAGCAGTCAGTCAAGAGGTATCACTGAAGCTTTCTTT
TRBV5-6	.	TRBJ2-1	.	CASSLALQPNEQFF	TGTGCCAGCAGCTTGGCGCTCCAGCCCAATGAGCAGTTCTTC
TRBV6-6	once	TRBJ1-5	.	CASSPPARGQPQHF	TGTGCCAGCAGTCCCCCTGCCCGGGGCCAGCCCCAGCATTTT
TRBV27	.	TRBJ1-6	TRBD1	CASSPGRDRGANSPLHF	TGTGCCAGCAGTCCAGGTCGGGACAGGGGCGCTAATTCACCCCTCCACTTT
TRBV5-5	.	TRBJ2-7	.	CASSFQDRSEQYF	TGTGCCAGCAGCTTCCAAGACCGATCAGAGCAGTACTTC
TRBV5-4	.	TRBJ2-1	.	CASSSGGATHNEQFF	TGTGCCAGCAGCAGCGGTGGGGCTACTCACAATGAGCAGTTCTTC